One sample yielded the 26 T cell receptor beta chains listed below, sequenced in a study of T cell repertoires in cytomegalovirus infection. TCRdb independently ran MiXCR on the reads; one entry per CDR3 protein. The table has 650,000 to 900,000 distinct CDR3 sequences, about 30% seen once. What these receptors recognize is not known. Sample: cultured CD8+ T cells from PBMCs, taken from culture after CMV antigen stimulation. The receptors here all came from a human donor in good health (CMV status not recorded). Some clones in this sample may be carry-over from other donors' samples.

This clonotype turned up a few times. This chain connects TRBV12-3 or TRBV12-4 to TRBJ1-2, with 7 bases identical to TRBD1. The length of the CDR3 is 13 residues. J gave up 5 bases and V 5 bases, and 5 bases lay outside the gene matches. CDR3 nucleotides: TGTGCCAGCAGTCCTAACAGGGGTTATGGCTACACCTTC. Its protein product is CASSPNRGYGYTF.

CDR3 sequence reads: CASRVRQGRETQYF. DNA for the CDR3: TGTGCCAGCAGGGTACGCCAAGGGAGGGAGACCCAGTACTTC. This chain joins TRBV2 and TRBJ2-5; D might be TRBD2 (6 bases). The CDR3 runs to 14 residues. V dropped 6 bases and J dropped 5 bases, with 16 bases sitting between them. CDR1 is SNHLY and CDR2 is FYNNEI in the germline V gene.

The chain combines TRBV5-1 with TRBJ1-2; 8 nucleotides match TRBD1. The CDR3 extends over 15 amino acids. The J segment lost 5 bases and the V segment lost 5 bases, leaving 11 bases of the junction unmatched. Germline CDR1 is SGHRS and CDR2 is YFSETQ. CDR3 amino acids: CASSMGGTGDYGYTF. The DNA of the CDR3 is TGCGCCAGCAGTATGGGAGGGACAGGCGATTATGGCTACACCTTC.

This clonotype was seen once. The chain carries TRBV14 and TRBJ1-2, with 8 bases that match TRBD1. Looked up from germline, CDR1 is SGHDN and CDR2 is FVKESK. There are 15 residues in the CDR3. J was trimmed by 6 bases and V by 2 bases; bases with no gene match: 8. The CDR3 nucleotides are TGTGCCAGCAGCCAATTTATCAGGGGGCAGGATGGCTACACCTTC. Amino acid sequence: CASSQFIRGQDGYTF.

In this sample, this clonotype turned up many times. The CDR3 protein is CASSYPVSADLHTDTQYF. The CDR3 DNA reads TGTGCCAGCAGCTACCCTGTCAGCGCCGATCTACACACAGATACGCAGTATTTT. The rearrangement joins TRBV7-2 to TRBJ2-3, with D uncertain. Between the trimmed V and J ends, which lost 4 bases and 2 bases, there was a span of 22 bases. From germline, CDR1 is SGHTA and CDR2 FQGNSA. The length of the CDR3 is 18 residues.

This clonotype showed up just a few times. In DNA, the CDR3 is TGTGCCAGCAGGGGGAGGGGGGACTATGGCTACACCTTC. Its translation: CASRGRGDYGYTF. V usage is TRBV25-1 and J usage is TRBJ1-2, with D possibly being TRBD1 (6 bases). CDR3 length: 13 residues. V dropped 6 bases and J dropped 3 bases, with 11 bases sitting between them. Germline V gene data show CDR1 as MGHDK and CDR2 as SYGVNS.

Here the CDR3 reads CASGLNVGTGELFF. CDR3 nucleotide sequence: TGTGCTAGTGGTTTGAACGTGGGAACCGGGGAGCTGTTTTTT. The chain employs TRBV12-5 and TRBJ2-2; D gene uncertain. CDR1 LGHNT and CDR2 FRNRAP come from the germline V gene. V was shortened by 2 bases and J by 5 bases, with 9 bases between the two germline ends. The CDR3 runs to 14 residues.

In regard to this clonotype: At one of its ends the junction is not consistent with the germline gene, which may arise from a read error. The chain carries TRBV10-3 and TRBJ1-1; no reliable D call. The CDR3 length is 14 residues. Germline V gene sequence: CDR1 ENHRY, CDR2 SYGVKD. This CDR3 reads CAISESGEGTEDFF. The CDR3 DNA reads as TGTGCCATCAGTGAGTCTGGGGAGGGCACTGAAGATTTCTTT.

V and J are TRBV4-1 and TRBJ2-3; D may be TRBD2 (7 bases). This CDR3 region has 17 residues. The germline V and J ends were trimmed by 2 bases and 3 bases, with 18 bases remaining between them. Germline CDR1 reads MGHRA; CDR2 reads YSYEKL. The DNA for the CDR3 is TGCGCCAGCAGCCAAAGGGAAGGGGGGGCCTTGACAGATACGCAGTATTTT. It codes for CASSQREGGALTDTQYF.

This clonotype came up many times. The CDR3, as DNA: TGTGCCAGCAGCTTAGCTAGCGGGGGGGCCGCCGAGCAGTTCTTC. Protein sequence: CASSLASGGAAEQFF. The chain joins TRBV7-2 to TRBJ2-1, with 11 nucleotides matching TRBD2. Germline CDR1 reads SGHTA; CDR2 reads FQGNSA. The CDR3 has 15 amino acids. The ends lost 0 bases at V and 10 bases at J; junction bases unmatched: 5.

The genes are TRBV7-9 and TRBJ2-2, with D maybe TRBD2 (5 bases). Trimming pared 7 bases from V and 7 bases from J, leaving 16 bases between. The CDR3 length is 14 residues. CDR1 is SEHNR, CDR2 FQNEAQ, per germline (reference sequence). The DNA for the CDR3 is TGTGCCAGCACGCTTTCGGGGTTTGGCGGGGAGCTGTTTTTT. Protein product: CASTLSGFGGELFF.

The chain joins TRBV7-9 to TRBJ1-2; no clear D gene. This CDR3 spans 11 amino acids. Trimming pared 1 base from V and 12 bases from J, leaving 9 bases between. The germline V gene encodes CDR1 SEHNR and CDR2 FQNEAQ (reference sequence). CDR3 residues: CASSLEIAHTF. For the CDR3, the DNA is TGTGCCAGCAGCTTAGAAATTGCCCACACCTTC.

The sample holds a few counts of this clonotype. CDR3 residues: CASSFARALAGGPGDTQYF. CDR3 in DNA: TGTGCCAGCAGCTTTGCCCGAGCCCTAGCGGGGGGGCCGGGGGATACGCAGTATTTT. V usage is TRBV7-6 and J usage is TRBJ2-3, with 12 bases identical to TRBD2. Germline CDR1 reads SGHVS; CDR2 reads FNYEAQ. The CDR3 extends over 19 amino acids. J was trimmed by 6 bases and V by 3 bases; bases with no gene match: 16. The whole variable domain, filled in from reference TRBV7-6 and TRBJ2-3, reads GAGVSQSPRYKVTKRGQDVALRCDPISGHVSLYWYRQALGQGPEFLTYFNYEAQQDKSGLPNDRFSAERPEGSISTLTIQRTEQRDSAMYRCASSFARALAGGPGDTQYFGPGTRLTVL.

This clonotype occurred a few times. CDR3 DNA sequence: TGCAGCGTCAAGACAGGGGAGTACTACGAGCAGTACTTC. It encodes CSVKTGEYYEQYF. V gene TRBV29-1 combines with J gene TRBJ2-7; 8 nucleotides agree with TRBD1. With V trimmed by 6 bases and J by 3 bases, 7 bases remained unmatched. The germline CDR1 and CDR2 sequences are SQVTM and ANQGSEA. This CDR3 spans 13 amino acids.

Concerning this clonotype itself: Just one base apart from a much larger clone, this may be a read error. Lacking the conserved final phenylalanine or tryptophan, this CDR3 likely reflects a read error. The V call is TRBV7-2, the J call TRBJ2-2; D not resolved. The CDR3 contains 16 residues. Trimming removed 3 bases at V and 1 base at J, with 12 bases between. The germline gives CDR1 SGHTA, CDR2 FQGNSA. CDR3 DNA: TGTGCCAGCAGCTTCCCCAAGACTTTGAACACCGGGGAGCTGTTTTCT. It encodes CASSFPKTLNTGELFS.

The J gene is TRBJ2-4, the V gene TRBV4-1, with 9 bases lining up with TRBD1. Germline assignment: CDR1 MGHRA and CDR2 YSYEKL. This CDR3 has 19 amino acids. The trim removed 0 bases at V and 6 bases at J, leaving 15 bases unmatched. CDR3 sequence (DNA): TGCGCCAGCAGCCAAGATGGGGGAGTGGGACAGGGCGTGGGAAACATTCAGTACTTC. Translated, it gives CASSQDGGVGQGVGNIQYF.

This chain joins TRBV2 and TRBJ2-6; 7 bases fit TRBD2. Germline V gives CDR1 SNHLY, CDR2 FYNNEI. V lost 8 bases to trimming and J lost 4 bases; unmatched junction nucleotides: 14. The CDR3 extends over 17 amino acids. This CDR3 reads CASSGAGGWSGANVLTF. The CDR3 coding sequence is TGTGCCAGCTCCGGGGCCGGGGGGTGGAGCGGGGCCAACGTCCTGACTTTC.

This clonotype was recorded at least ten times. The V and J genes are TRBV2 and TRBJ1-6, with no clear D. The V end lost 2 bases, the J end lost 7 bases, and 9 bases lay between the germline ends. Germline V gene sequence: CDR1 SNHLY, CDR2 FYNNEI. The CDR3 has 14 residues. DNA for the CDR3: TGTGCCAGCAGTGAAAGAGGACCCAATTCACCCCTCCACTTT. The encoded protein is CASSERGPNSPLHF.

This clonotype was observed a handful of times. This chain joins TRBV7-6 and TRBJ2-7; D tentatively reads TRBD1 or TRBD2 (5 bases each). V was trimmed by 4 bases and J by 1 base, leaving 14 bases between them. This CDR3 comprises 15 residues. Germline V gene sequence: CDR1 SGHVS, CDR2 FNYEAQ. For the CDR3, the DNA is TGTGCCAGCAGCTCAGGGAACTCGGGATCCTACGAGCAGTACTTC. Translation: CASSSGNSGSYEQYF.

Regarding this clonotype: A much more abundant neighbour one base away suggests this may be a read error. The CDR3 ends on some other residue instead of the conserved phenylalanine or tryptophan, so this is likely a read error. This rearrangement joins TRBV7-2 to TRBJ1-2; D is undetermined. The CDR3 sequence is 16 residues long. V gave up 1 base and J gave up 2 bases, with 14 bases separating them. The germline V gene encodes CDR1 SGHTA and CDR2 FQGNSA. The CDR3 protein is CASSLEEWNMNYGYTC. As DNA, the CDR3 is TGTGCCAGCAGCTTAGAAGAGTGGAACATGAACTATGGCTACACCTGC.

This clonotype occurred many times. V gene TRBV7-8 combines with J gene TRBJ1-2, with 7 positions matching TRBD1. The junction had 8 bases not matched to a gene; V was cut back by 1 base and J by 6 bases. This CDR3 is 15 amino acids long. The germline CDR1 and CDR2 sequences are SGHVS and FQNEAQ. This chain's CDR3 is CASSLGQGLRDGYTF. The CDR3 coding sequence is TGTGCCAGCAGCTTAGGACAGGGACTTAGAGATGGCTACACCTTC. The full variable domain, with the rest looked up from reference TRBV7-8 and TRBJ1-2, is GAGVSQSPRYKVAKRGQDVALRCDPISGHVSLFWYQQALGQGPEFLTYFQNEAQLDKSGLPSDRFFAERPEGSVSTLKIQRTQQEDSAVYLCASSLGQGLRDGYTFGSGTRLTVV.

This chain links TRBV19 with TRBJ1-1, with TRBD1 as a possible D gene (6 bases). Trimming left V 5 bases short and J 1 base short, with 11 bases between. The CDR3 has 14 residues. Germline loops: CDR1 LNHDA, CDR2 SQIVND (reference sequence). The CDR3 sequence is CASSRDNGNTEAFF. The CDR3 DNA sequence: TGTGCCAGTAGTCGGGACAATGGGAACACTGAAGCTTTCTTT. Full variable domain (remainder filled in from reference TRBV19 and TRBJ1-1): DGGITQSPKYLFRKEGQNVTLSCEQNLNHDAMYWYRQDPGQGLRLIYYSQIVNDFQKGDIAEGYSVSREKKESFPLTVTSAQKNPTAFYLCASSRDNGNTEAFFGQGTRLTVV.

This chain links TRBV6-2 or TRBV6-3 with TRBJ2-1; perhaps TRBD1 as D (6 bases). CDR1 is MNHEY and CDR2 is SVGEGT in the germline V gene. Trimming left V 7 bases short and J 9 bases short, with 19 bases between. The CDR3 is 14 residues long. CDR3 DNA: TGTGCCAGCACCCTCACCCCCTACAGGGCTGAGCAGTTCTTC. Amino acid sequence: CASTLTPYRAEQFF.

This clonotype was observed many times. The chain is built from TRBV7-2 and TRBJ1-2; D remains unclear. The CDR3 is made up of 15 amino acids. Trimming stripped 2 bases from V and 1 base from J, with 11 bases between. Per germline, CDR1 SGHTA and CDR2 FQGNSA. For the CDR3, the DNA is TGTGCCAGCAGCTTATGGACGCATGATAACTATGGCTACACCTTC. Protein sequence: CASSLWTHDNYGYTF.

The DNA for the CDR3 is TGTGCCAGCAGCTTAGCGGTGACTCTCCGTAGCAATCAGCCCCAGCATTTT. Its translation: CASSLAVTLRSNQPQHF. V gene TRBV7-2 combines with J gene TRBJ1-5; D ambiguous. V lost 0 bases, J lost 0 bases, and 12 bases lay in between. Germline CDR1 SGHTA, CDR2 FQGNSA. The CDR3 consists of 17 residues. The whole variable domain, remainder taken from reference TRBV7-2 and TRBJ1-5, is GAGVSQSPSNKVTEKGKDVELRCDPISGHTALYWYRQSLGQGLEFLIYFQGNSAPDKSGLPSDRFSAERTGGSVSTLTIQRTQQEDSAVYLCASSLAVTLRSNQPQHFGDGTRLSIL.

The chain uses TRBV28 and TRBJ2-5, with 9 bases fitting TRBD2. V shed 5 bases and J 5 bases; nucleotides not matched to a gene: 12. The CDR3 is made up of 16 amino acids. Per the germline V gene, CDR1 is MDHEN and CDR2 is SYDVKM. The CDR3 is CASSELGGGAGETQYF. The CDR3 coding sequence is TGTGCCAGCAGTGAACTGGGCGGGGGGGCCGGGGAGACCCAGTACTTC.